The present TCR beta chain was sequenced within a study of long-term antiretroviral therapy in people with HIV. Looking at the study overall: Initial samples were collected about a decade before the 2015 immediate-ART recommendation.

An immunoSEQ assay, version v3.0, was performed at survey level. Sequencing used immunoSEQ multiplex PCR; TCRdb keeps in-frame clones, though not all of them. The sample records tens of thousands of clones, 80% to 85% being singletons. The study, taken as a whole, reports: Transplant donor controls retained higher diversity, though diversity increased after ART.

This clone came up a few times. Its specificity is not known. Ahead of DNA extraction, samples held about 1-10 million cryopreserved PBMC each. Germline-derived CDR1 and CDR2 are LNHDA and SQIVND (reference sequence). Trimming took 3 bases from V and 5 from J, leaving 11 bases between them. CDR3 size: 13 residues. The specimen comprised unsorted PBMCs, sampled 1 year after starting antiretroviral therapy. V gene TRBV19 combines with J gene TRBJ2-7; D unclear. The sequence was obtained from a man between 18 and 35 years old with HIV. CDR3 bases: TGTGCCAGTAGTATCTATAGTACCGACGAGCAGTACTTC. Translation gives CASSIYSTDEQYF.